This TCR beta chain derives from a study of control samples from healthy donors and cancer patients. The CDR3 covers 13 residues. From germline, CDR1 is LNHDA and CDR2 SQIVND (reference sequence). V was clipped by 6 bases and J by 5 bases, with 14 bases between them. Sequenced by immunoSEQ multiplex PCR; TCRdb stores in-frame clones only, minus some. The repertoire has roughly 170,000 clones, approximately 94% of them found once; the top ten carry about 1.5%. What was sequenced was blood. The TCR comes from a young woman in good health. The J gene is TRBJ2-7, the V gene TRBV19, with D perhaps TRBD1 (6 bases). The CDR3 sequence: CASSTNRDHEQYF. The CDR3 DNA reads as TGTGCCAGTAGCACGAACAGGGACCACGAGCAGTACTTC. The full variable domain, in which reference TRBV19 and TRBJ2-7 provide the parts outside the CDR3, is DGGITQSPKYLFRKEGQNVTLSCEQNLNHDAMYWYRQDPGQGLRLIYYSQIVNDFQKGDIAEGYSVSREKKESFPLTVTSAQKNPTAFYLCASSTNRDHEQYFGPGTRLTVT.